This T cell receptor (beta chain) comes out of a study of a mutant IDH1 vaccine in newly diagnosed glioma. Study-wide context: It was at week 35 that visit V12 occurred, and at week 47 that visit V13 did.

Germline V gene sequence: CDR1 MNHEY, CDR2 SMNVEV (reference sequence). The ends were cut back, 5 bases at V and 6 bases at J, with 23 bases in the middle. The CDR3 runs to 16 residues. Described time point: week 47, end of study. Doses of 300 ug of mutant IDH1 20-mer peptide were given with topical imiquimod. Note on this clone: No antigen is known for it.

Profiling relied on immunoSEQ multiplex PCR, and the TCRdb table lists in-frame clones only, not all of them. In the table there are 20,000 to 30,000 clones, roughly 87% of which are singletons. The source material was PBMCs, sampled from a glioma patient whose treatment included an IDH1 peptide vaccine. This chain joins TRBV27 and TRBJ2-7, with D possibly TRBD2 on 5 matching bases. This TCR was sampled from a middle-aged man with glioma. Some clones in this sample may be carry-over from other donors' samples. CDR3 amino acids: CASSPRPSMGGFEQYF. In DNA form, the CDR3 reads TGTGCCAGCAGTCCTCGACCCTCAATGGGCGGGTTCGAGCAGTACTTC.